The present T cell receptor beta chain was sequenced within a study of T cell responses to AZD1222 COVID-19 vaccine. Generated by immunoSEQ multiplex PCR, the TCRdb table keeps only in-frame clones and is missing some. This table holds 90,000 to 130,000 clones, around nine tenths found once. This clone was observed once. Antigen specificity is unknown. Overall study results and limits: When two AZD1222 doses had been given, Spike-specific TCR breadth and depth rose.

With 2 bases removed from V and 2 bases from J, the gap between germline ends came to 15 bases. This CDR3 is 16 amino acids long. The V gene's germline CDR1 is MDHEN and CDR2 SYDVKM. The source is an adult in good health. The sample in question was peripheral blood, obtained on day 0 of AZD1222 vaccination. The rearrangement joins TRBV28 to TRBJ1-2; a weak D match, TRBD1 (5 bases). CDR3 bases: TGTGCCAGCAGTTTAATCGGAGGGGCAAAGAACTATGGCTACACCTTC. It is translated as CASSLIGGAKNYGYTF.